A single sample is the source of the 2 T cell receptor beta chains below, sequenced in a study of cytomegalovirus exposure and HLA in healthy donors. The PCR made use of 60 Vbeta and 13 Jbeta primers. Method: immunoSEQ multiplex PCR; TCRdb's copy keeps in-frame clones and lacks some. This table has approximately 200,000 clones, over 60% appearing once. Sequenced material: PBMCs. The receptors derive from a young man in good health and CMV-seronegative.

The V gene is TRBV19, the J gene TRBJ2-7, with TRBD2 identical over 10 bases. Germline CDR1 and CDR2: LNHDA and SQIVND (reference sequence). J lost 2 bases, V lost 3 bases, and 4 bases had no gene match. The length of the CDR3 is 15 residues. In nucleotides, the CDR3 is TGTGCCAGTAGTATTTACCTAGCGGGAGCCTACGAGCAGTACTTC. Its translation is CASSIYLAGAYEQYF.

As DNA, the CDR3 is TGTGCCAGCAGCCTTGATCTCTGGGCGAGCACTGAAGCTTTCTTT. Translated: CASSLDLWASTEAFF. J is TRBJ1-1 and V is TRBV7-2, with D uncertain. The germline CDR1 and CDR2 sequences are SGHTA and FQGNSA. The CDR3 loop spans 15 amino acids. The V gene lost 5 bases and the J gene lost 4 bases, with 17 bases spanning the gap.